Sequencing of this T cell receptor beta chain was carried out in a study of cytomegalovirus exposure and HLA in healthy donors. Overall study findings and caveats: The dataset shows that most TCR sequences were rare, while some public TCRs occurred in many donors. A later analysis by the authors found several of the most significant clusters apparently linked to common viral pathogens. Donors belonging to an Asian-associated ancestry cluster reportedly showed fewer N-insertions in productive TCRs than the 666-donor mean, according to what a later analysis found.

CDR1 SGHTA and CDR2 FQGTGA come from the germline V gene. V dropped 4 bases and J dropped 1 base, with 5 bases sitting between them. There are 14 residues in the CDR3. The PCR contained 60 Vbeta and 13 Jbeta primers. Repertoires were generated with immunoSEQ multiplex PCR, while TCRdb's copy carries only in-frame clones and drops some. The repertoire includes around 130,000 clones, around 80% of them detected once, and roughly 1.9% sits in the top ten. As for this clone: As yet, its antigen is unknown.

The source material was PBMCs. The gene calls are TRBV7-3 and TRBJ2-6, with D perhaps matching TRBD2 (5 bases). The source of this sequence is a woman aged 45-65 years in good health and CMV-seronegative. CDR3 protein: CASSSGSGANVLTF. The CDR3 DNA reads as TGTGCCAGCAGCTCGGGATCTGGGGCCAACGTCCTGACTTTC.